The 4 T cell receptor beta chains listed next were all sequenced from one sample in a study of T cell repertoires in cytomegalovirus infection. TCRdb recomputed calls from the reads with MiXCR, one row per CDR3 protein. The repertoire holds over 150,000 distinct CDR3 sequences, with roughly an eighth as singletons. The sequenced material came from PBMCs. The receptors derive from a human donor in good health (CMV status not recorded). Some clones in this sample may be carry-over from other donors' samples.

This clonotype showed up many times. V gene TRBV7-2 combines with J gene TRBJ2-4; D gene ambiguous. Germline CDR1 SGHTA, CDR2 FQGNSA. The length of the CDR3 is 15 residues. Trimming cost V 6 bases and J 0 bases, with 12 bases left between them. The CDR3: CASRTGPPAKNIQYF. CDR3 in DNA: TGTGCCAGCAGGACCGGGCCCCCAGCCAAAAACATTCAGTACTTC.

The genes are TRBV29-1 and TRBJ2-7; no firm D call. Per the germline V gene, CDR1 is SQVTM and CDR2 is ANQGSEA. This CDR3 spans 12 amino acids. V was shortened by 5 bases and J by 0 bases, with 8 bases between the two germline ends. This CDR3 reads CSVSGISYEQYF. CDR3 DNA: TGCAGCGTTTCTGGAATCTCCTACGAGCAGTACTTC.

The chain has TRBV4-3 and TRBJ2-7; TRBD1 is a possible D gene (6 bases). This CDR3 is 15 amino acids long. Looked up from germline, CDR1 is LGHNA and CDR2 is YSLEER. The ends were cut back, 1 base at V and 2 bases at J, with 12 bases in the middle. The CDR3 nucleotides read TGCGCCAGCAGCCAAGGGTCAGGGGAGCCCTACGAGCAGTACTTC. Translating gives CASSQGSGEPYEQYF.

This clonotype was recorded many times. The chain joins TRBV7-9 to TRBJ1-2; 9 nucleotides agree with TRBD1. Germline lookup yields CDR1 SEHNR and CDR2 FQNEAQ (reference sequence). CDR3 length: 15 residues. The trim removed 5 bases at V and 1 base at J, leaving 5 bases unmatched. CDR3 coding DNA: TGTGCCAGCAGCCTGGGGACAGGGAGTAACTATGGCTACACCTTC. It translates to CASSLGTGSNYGYTF.